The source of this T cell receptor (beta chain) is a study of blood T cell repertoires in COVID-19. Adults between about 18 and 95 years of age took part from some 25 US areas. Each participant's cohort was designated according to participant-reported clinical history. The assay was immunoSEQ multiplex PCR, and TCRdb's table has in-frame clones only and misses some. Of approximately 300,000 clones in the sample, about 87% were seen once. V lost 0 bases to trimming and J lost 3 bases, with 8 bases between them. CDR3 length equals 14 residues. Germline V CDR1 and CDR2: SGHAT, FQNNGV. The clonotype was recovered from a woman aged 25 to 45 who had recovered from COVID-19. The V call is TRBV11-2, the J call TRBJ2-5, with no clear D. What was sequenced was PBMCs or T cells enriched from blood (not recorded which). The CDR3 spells CASSLEITEETQYF. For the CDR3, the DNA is TGTGCCAGCAGCTTAGAAATTACAGAAGAGACCCAGTACTTC. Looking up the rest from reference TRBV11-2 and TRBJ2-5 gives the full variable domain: EAGVAQSPRYKIIEKRQSVAFWCNPISGHATLYWYQQILGQGPKLLIQFQNNGVVDDSQLPKDRFSAERLKGVDSTLKIQPAKLEDSAVYLCASSLEITEETQYFGPGTRLLVL.